Below, one T cell receptor (beta chain) is given with its context. CDR1 and CDR2 (germline): SGHRS, YFSETQ. The V segment lost 3 bases and the J segment 7 bases; nucleotides outside the gene matches: 7. The CDR3 sequence is 14 residues long. These data are taken from a study of cytomegalovirus exposure and HLA in healthy donors. 13 Jbeta primers and 60 Vbeta primers were used for the PCR. The protocol was immunoSEQ multiplex PCR, while the TCRdb copy is restricted to in-frame clones and leaves out a portion. There are around 230,000 clones in the sample; roughly 87% occur only once, and 4.5% to 7% lies in the top ten.

This clonotype originated in a man between 35 and 55 years old in good health and CMV-seropositive. The V and J genes are TRBV5-1 and TRBJ2-1; 7 nucleotides match TRBD2. What was sequenced was PBMCs. The CDR3 spells CASSSASGSNEQFF. The CDR3 DNA sequence: TGCGCCAGCAGCTCGGCTAGCGGCTCGAATGAGCAGTTCTTC.